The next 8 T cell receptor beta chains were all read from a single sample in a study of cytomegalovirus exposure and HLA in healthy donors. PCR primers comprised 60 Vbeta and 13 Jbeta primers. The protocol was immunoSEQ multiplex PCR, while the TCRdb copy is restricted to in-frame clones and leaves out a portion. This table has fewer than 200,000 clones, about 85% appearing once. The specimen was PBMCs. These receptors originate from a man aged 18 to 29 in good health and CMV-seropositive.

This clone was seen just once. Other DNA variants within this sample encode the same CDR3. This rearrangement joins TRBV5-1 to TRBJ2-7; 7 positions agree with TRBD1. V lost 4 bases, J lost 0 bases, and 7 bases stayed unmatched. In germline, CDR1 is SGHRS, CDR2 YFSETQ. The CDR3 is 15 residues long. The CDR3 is CASSGRDSFSYEQYF. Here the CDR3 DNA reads TGCGCCAGCAGCGGCCGGGACAGCTTCTCCTACGAGCAGTACTTC.

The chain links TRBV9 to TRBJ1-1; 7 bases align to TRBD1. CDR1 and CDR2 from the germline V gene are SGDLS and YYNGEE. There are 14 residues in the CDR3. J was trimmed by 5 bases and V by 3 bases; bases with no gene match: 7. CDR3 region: CASSAEGAETEAFF. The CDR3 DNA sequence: TGTGCCAGCAGCGCTGAGGGGGCAGAGACTGAAGCTTTCTTT.

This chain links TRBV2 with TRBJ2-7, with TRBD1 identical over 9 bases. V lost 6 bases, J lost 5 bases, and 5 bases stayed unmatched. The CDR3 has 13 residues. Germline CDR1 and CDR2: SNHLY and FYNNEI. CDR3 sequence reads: CASRGTGQHEQYF. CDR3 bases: TGTGCCAGCAGGGGGACAGGGCAGCACGAGCAGTACTTC. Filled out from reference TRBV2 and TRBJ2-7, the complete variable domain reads EPEVTQTPSHQVTQMGQEVILRCVPISNHLYFYWYRQILGQKVEFLVSFYNNEISEKSEIFDDQFSVERPDGSNFTLKIRSTKLEDSAMYFCASRGTGQHEQYFGPGTRLTVT.

DNA for the CDR3: TGCGCCAGCAGAGGGACTAGCGGGGGGGCTTACAATGAGCAGTTCTTC. It encodes CASRGTSGGAYNEQFF. The V call is TRBV5-1, the J call TRBJ2-1; TRBD2 matches 16 bases. The CDR3 runs to 16 residues. CDR1 and CDR2 from the germline V gene are SGHRS and YFSETQ. V dropped 5 bases and J dropped 4; count of bases not matched to a gene: 3.

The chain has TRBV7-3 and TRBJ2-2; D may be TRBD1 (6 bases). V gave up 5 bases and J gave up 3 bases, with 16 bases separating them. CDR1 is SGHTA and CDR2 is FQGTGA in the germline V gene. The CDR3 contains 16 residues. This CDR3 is CASSGTGTHYTGELFF. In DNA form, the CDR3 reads TGTGCCAGCAGCGGAACCGGGACACATTACACCGGGGAGCTGTTTTTT. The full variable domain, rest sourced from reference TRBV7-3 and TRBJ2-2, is GAGVSQTPSNKVTEKGKYVELRCDPISGHTALYWYRQSLGQGPEFLIYFQGTGAADDSGLPNDRFFAVRPEGSVSTLKIQRTERGDSAVYLCASSGTGTHYTGELFFGEGSRLTVL.

This chain's CDR3 is CASSFPGYEQYF. Here the CDR3 DNA reads TGTGCCAGCAGCTTCCCGGGTTACGAGCAGTACTTC. V is TRBV5-6 and J is TRBJ2-7, with unresolved D. The germline CDR1 and CDR2 sequences are SGHDT and YYEEEE. Trimming pared 2 bases from V and 4 bases from J, leaving 7 bases between. This CDR3 region has 12 residues.

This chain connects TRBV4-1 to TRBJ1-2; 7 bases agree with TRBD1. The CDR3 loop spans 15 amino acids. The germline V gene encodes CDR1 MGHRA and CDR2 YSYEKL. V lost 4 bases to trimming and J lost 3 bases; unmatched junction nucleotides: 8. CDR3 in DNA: TGCGCCAGCAGCCGCGACAGGGCTTCGTACTATGGCTACACCTTC. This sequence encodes CASSRDRASYYGYTF.

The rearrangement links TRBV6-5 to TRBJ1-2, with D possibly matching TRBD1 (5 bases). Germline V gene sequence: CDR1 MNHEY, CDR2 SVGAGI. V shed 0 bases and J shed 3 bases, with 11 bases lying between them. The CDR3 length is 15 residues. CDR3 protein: CASSYSGGGHYGYTF. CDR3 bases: TGTGCCAGCAGTTACTCGGGGGGAGGCCACTATGGCTACACCTTC.